This T cell receptor beta chain was recorded in a study of CD8 T cells in Susac syndrome (dated by TCRdb to the late 2010s). A note on the overall study: The study used repertoire sequencing to test whether antigen drove CD8+ T cell activation and differentiation in Susac syndrome.

Peripheral blood CD8+ and CD4+ T cells from healthy donors, Susac syndrome patients and multiple sclerosis patients were profiled using high-throughput TCR beta sequencing. Treatment-naive patients with stable or active relapsing-remitting disease fulfilling revised McDonald criteria were used as multiple sclerosis controls. CD8+ TEMRA cells were enriched by FACS, while bulk CD8+ and CD4+ T cells were purified by magnetic negative isolation. Blood was drawn into EDTA tubes, processed within 24 hours, and PBMCs were isolated by density gradient centrifugation. PBMCs intended for TCR sequencing were frozen in liquid nitrogen and were later thawed in a 37 degrees C water bath. A purity of at least 90% was achieved for sorted or isolated CD4+, CD8+ and CD8+ TEMRA cells. According to the germline V gene (reference sequence), CDR1 reads LNHDA and CDR2 reads SQIVND. From cysteine to phenylalanine, the CDR3 is 14 amino acids long. Only CDR3 DNA is held: 42 bases, read in frame from base 1. The trim is 8 bases for V and 5 bases for J, with a gap of 18 bases between the germline ends.

RNA was extracted with the RNeasy kit and roughly 0.45 to 1 ug was reverse transcribed using random hexamers. The immunoSEQ multiplex PCR assay, which covers 54 Vbeta and 13 Jbeta segments, was used to amplify TCR beta CDR3 regions. PCR amplification bias was corrected by using a synthetic template baseline for primer optimization and computational correction. Per the source publication's procedure: Reads were annotated to V, D and J genes according to IMGT and were analyzed with immunoSEQ Analyzer, with only productive sequences retained. Clonality was calculated as one minus the Shannon entropy normalized by log2 of the number of productive unique sequences. For each patient and control, public and private clones were evaluated among the 100 most prevalent clones. Clones were defined as Susac-specific if absent from the healthy and MS cohorts, from 1052 published viral clones and from other ImmuneACCESS disease sequences. The public reads were reanalyzed by TCRdb: fastp trimming at Q25, MiXCR alignment, in-frame beta chains only. Rows with a matching CDR3 protein are joined into one entry that keeps the most common DNA and genes. TCRdb's processing, not the study's, gives the V and J calls here. A total of around 280,000 distinct CDR3 sequences appear in this sample, about 90% of them only once. The ten largest make up over 0.05% of the sample.

This clonotype is a singleton in its sample. The specificity of this receptor is unknown. It has no much larger one-base neighbor in the sample; base qualities were not kept. A single read makes a weak case. Points the paper makes about the study in general: The study acknowledged that relatively few individuals were included in the TCR sequencing and HLA analysis.

The specimen was CD4+ T cells from PBMCs. In this chain, TRBV19 is recombined with TRBJ1-2; the D region possibly corresponds to TRBD1 (5 bases align). The sequence came from a human donor with multiple sclerosis. The CDR3 has the sequence CASGLPQGRYGYTF. Here is the DNA: TGTGCCAGTGGACTGCCCCAGGGCCGGTATGGCTACACCTTC. The reference TRBV19 and TRBJ1-2 proteins fill in what lies around the CDR3, so the full variable domain reads DGGITQSPKYLFRKEGQNVTLSCEQNLNHDAMYWYRQDPGQGLRLIYYSQIVNDFQKGDIAEGYSVSREKKESFPLTVTSAQKNPTAFYLCASGLPQGRYGYTFGSGTRLTVV.